The entry below gives a single TCR beta chain sequence along with its context. Antigen: not known. Sample-barcoded 5' priming and a J-beta primer mix drove a second PCR of about 6 to 12 cycles. TCRdb passed the 5' RACE reads through MiXCR, listing each CDR3 protein once. The repertoire holds more than 650,000 distinct CDR3 sequences, with around 25% as singletons. CDR1 and CDR2 from the germline V gene are SNHLY and FYNNEI. Trimming removed 8 bases from V and 3 bases from J, with 12 bases in between. The CDR3 loop spans 13 amino acids. The source of the sample is a study of blood T cells in healthy people across ages. Study-wide points: The study regarded diversity estimates from one million T cells as underestimates. The donors' CMV status was not determined, possibly confounding changes in expanded clonotypes.

Another study also made use of these data, one on T cells of mothers and their children. That paper adds: Reverse transcription into cDNA received all extracted RNA, at approximately 1.5 ug per 15 ul.

The sequencing input was blood. This chain joins TRBV2 and TRBJ2-3, with a possible D match to TRBD1 (5 bases). This TCR derives from a boy aged 5-17 years in good health. CDR3 nucleotides: TGTGCCAGCCGCCCCTACAGGACAGATACGCAGTATTTT. Protein: CASRPYRTDTQYF.